This TCR beta chain was observed in a study of blood T cell repertoires in COVID-19. Across the whole study: Researchers got acute and convalescent COVID-19 samples from the United States, Italy and Spain. From T cells, B-cell-depleted T cells, or PBMCs came the material, which was cDNA or gDNA.

The ends were cut back, 7 bases at V and 6 bases at J, with 12 bases in the middle. This CDR3 has 12 residues. Per germline, CDR1 GTSNPN and CDR2 SVGIG (reference sequence). Original data processing: Using reference gene primer amplification, nucleated cell counts were estimated. Only in-frame clones appear in the TCRdb table, and some are missing; sequencing was by immunoSEQ multiplex PCR. Clone size and the V and J calls come from that table; the DNA yielded D and trimming. The repertoire holds about 160,000 clones, with around four fifths as singletons. Material for sequencing was peripheral blood. The sequence was collected from a man aged 70 or older with acute or convalescent COVID-19. The chain uses TRBV30 and TRBJ1-4, with a possible D match to TRBD1 (5 bases). Here the CDR3 reads CAYNRRDEKLFF. CDR3 nucleotide sequence: TGTGCCTACAACAGGAGAGATGAAAAACTGTTTTTT.